The rows below give T cell receptor beta chains drawn from one sample of a study of cytomegalovirus exposure and HLA in healthy donors. Clones were sequenced by immunoSEQ multiplex PCR, and TCRdb holds only the in-frame ones, with some missing. Of 150,000 to 200,000 clones listed, about three quarters are singletons. The sample comprised PBMCs. The receptors come from a woman aged 40 to 49 in good health and CMV-seronegative. Both conserved end residues are part of each CDR3. Fields, in order: CDR3 protein, CDR3 DNA, clone size, V gene, J gene, D gene. A D gene is named only where the DNA matches it firmly. Some rows mark clone size as missing; the rest say once, few, many or name a class of expanded clone.

CDR3 protein: CASRGGGMISSYNEQFF
CDR3 DNA: TGTGCCTCCCGTGGCGGGGGGATGATTAGCTCCTACAATGAGCAGTTCTTC
clone size: NA
V gene: TRBV30
J gene: TRBJ2-1
D gene: TRBD2

CDR3 protein: CASSLTENTEAFF
CDR3 DNA: TGTGCCAGCAGCCTTACAGAAAACACTGAAGCTTTCTTT
clone size: NA
V gene: TRBV7-2
J gene: TRBJ1-1
D gene: NA

CDR3 protein: CASSLATGVNTEAFF
CDR3 DNA: TGTGCCAGCAGCTTAGCGACAGGGGTGAACACTGAAGCTTTCTTT
clone size: NA
V gene: TRBV7-2
J gene: TRBJ1-1
D gene: TRBD1

CDR3 protein: CASSSTGIAEAFF
CDR3 DNA: TGTGCCAGCAGCTCAACAGGAATCGCTGAAGCTTTCTTT
clone size: NA
V gene: TRBV5-4
J gene: TRBJ1-1
D gene: NA

CDR3 protein: CASSPSEGTEAFF
CDR3 DNA: TGTGCCAGCAGCCCTTCAGAGGGAACTGAAGCTTTCTTT
clone size: NA
V gene: TRBV11-2
J gene: TRBJ1-1
D gene: NA

CDR3 protein: CASRPTGMNTEAFF
CDR3 DNA: TGTGCCAGCAGACCTACAGGGATGAACACTGAAGCTTTCTTT
clone size: NA
V gene: TRBV27
J gene: TRBJ1-1
D gene: NA

CDR3 protein: CSVEDQSPEDYGYTF
CDR3 DNA: TGCAGCGTTGAAGACCAGTCCCCTGAGGACTATGGCTACACCTTC
clone size: NA
V gene: TRBV29-1
J gene: TRBJ1-2
D gene: NA

CDR3 protein: CASSPGTDDEKLFF
CDR3 DNA: TGTGCCAGCAGCCCAGGGACAGACGATGAAAAACTGTTTTTT
clone size: NA
V gene: TRBV11-3
J gene: TRBJ1-4
D gene: TRBD1

CDR3 protein: CASSFAGQGLRGYTF
CDR3 DNA: TGTGCCAGCAGCTTCGCGGGACAGGGATTGAGAGGCTACACCTTC
clone size: few
V gene: TRBV11-2
J gene: TRBJ1-2
D gene: TRBD1

CDR3 protein: CASSLQEGMNTEAFF
CDR3 DNA: TGCGCCAGCAGCTTACAGGAGGGTATGAACACTGAAGCTTTCTTT
clone size: NA
V gene: TRBV5-1
J gene: TRBJ1-1
D gene: NA

CDR3 protein: CASSHPRPGDEQFF
CDR3 DNA: TGTGCCAGCAGCCATCCTAGGCCAGGGGATGAGCAGTTCTTC
clone size: NA
V gene: TRBV4-2
J gene: TRBJ2-1
D gene: NA

CDR3 protein: CASSHPKFGQGANEQFF
CDR3 DNA: TGTGCCAGCAGCCACCCCAAATTCGGACAGGGGGCGAATGAGCAGTTCTTC
clone size: NA
V gene: TRBV7-3
J gene: TRBJ2-1
D gene: TRBD1

CDR3 protein: CASSPFRGGNTEAFF
CDR3 DNA: TGTGCCAGCAGCCCGTTCCGAGGAGGGAACACTGAAGCTTTCTTT
clone size: NA
V gene: TRBV7-2
J gene: TRBJ1-1
D gene: NA

CDR3 protein: CASSMAQGFYNEQFF
CDR3 DNA: TGTGCCAGTAGTATGGCACAGGGGTTCTACAATGAGCAGTTCTTC
clone size: few
V gene: TRBV19
J gene: TRBJ2-1
D gene: TRBD1

CDR3 protein: CASSFQGGDTGELFF
CDR3 DNA: TGTGCCAGCAGCTTCCAGGGGGGCGACACCGGGGAGCTGTTTTTT
clone size: NA
V gene: TRBV7-9
J gene: TRBJ2-2
D gene: NA

CDR3 protein: CASSLSGNEQFF
CDR3 DNA: TGTGCCAGCAGCTTATCGGGCAATGAGCAGTTCTTC
clone size: many
V gene: TRBV11-3
J gene: TRBJ2-1
D gene: NA

CDR3 protein: CASSLTGVAPYGYTF
CDR3 DNA: TGTGCCAGCAGTTTGACAGGGGTTGCCCCATATGGCTACACCTTC
clone size: NA
V gene: TRBV27
J gene: TRBJ1-2
D gene: TRBD1

CDR3 protein: CASSPGQGLYNEQFF
CDR3 DNA: TGCGCCAGCAGCCCGGGACAGGGACTATACAATGAGCAGTTCTTC
clone size: NA
V gene: TRBV5-1
J gene: TRBJ2-1
D gene: TRBD1

CDR3 protein: CATKLAGMGETQYF
CDR3 DNA: TGTGCCACCAAACTAGCGGGAATGGGGGAGACCCAGTACTTC
clone size: NA
V gene: TRBV6-6
J gene: TRBJ2-5
D gene: TRBD2

CDR3 protein: CASTQGGAYNEQFF
CDR3 DNA: TGTGCCAGCACCCAGGGCGGGGCCTACAATGAGCAGTTCTTC
clone size: few
V gene: TRBV28
J gene: TRBJ2-1
D gene: NA

CDR3 protein: CASSLEGLAGFTDTQYF
CDR3 DNA: TGCGCCAGCAGCTTGGAGGGGCTAGCGGGGTTCACAGATACGCAGTATTTT
clone size: few
V gene: TRBV5-1
J gene: TRBJ2-3
D gene: TRBD2

CDR3 protein: CAWSLKGETQYF
CDR3 DNA: TGTGCCTGGAGTTTGAAGGGGGAGACCCAGTACTTC
clone size: few
V gene: TRBV30
J gene: TRBJ2-5
D gene: NA

CDR3 protein: CASSSPGLRGGETQYF
CDR3 DNA: TGTGCCAGCAGCTCCCCGGGTCTTCGGGGTGGAGAGACCCAGTACTTC
clone size: NA
V gene: TRBV7-9
J gene: TRBJ2-5
D gene: NA

CDR3 protein: CASSSSTGMIGYGYTF
CDR3 DNA: TGTGCCAGCAGCTCCTCGACCGGGATGATCGGCTATGGCTACACCTTC
clone size: NA
V gene: TRBV7-2
J gene: TRBJ1-2
D gene: NA

CDR3 protein: CASSQDKGNPGYNEQFF
CDR3 DNA: TGCGCCAGCAGCCAAGATAAGGGTAACCCAGGGTACAATGAGCAGTTCTTC
clone size: NA
V gene: TRBV4-3
J gene: TRBJ2-1
D gene: NA

CDR3 protein: CASSASRGLGGYTF
CDR3 DNA: TGTGCCAGCAGCGCTTCTAGGGGATTGGGCGGCTACACCTTC
clone size: NA
V gene: TRBV9
J gene: TRBJ1-2
D gene: NA

CDR3 protein: CASSLEGLAGLAYGYTF
CDR3 DNA: TGTGCCAGCAGCTTAGAGGGACTAGCAGGGCTGGCCTATGGCTACACCTTC
clone size: NA
V gene: TRBV7-2
J gene: TRBJ1-2
D gene: NA

CDR3 protein: CASSVEFWGGDGYTF
CDR3 DNA: TGTGCCAGCAGCGTAGAGTTTTGGGGAGGGGATGGCTACACCTTC
clone size: NA
V gene: TRBV9
J gene: TRBJ1-2
D gene: NA

CDR3 protein: CATSRTELSYNEQFF
CDR3 DNA: TGTGCCACATCTCGGACAGAGCTTTCCTACAATGAGCAGTTCTTC
clone size: NA
V gene: TRBV11-2
J gene: TRBJ2-1
D gene: NA

CDR3 protein: CATSRAWQGSDTQYF
CDR3 DNA: TGTGCCACCAGCAGAGCTTGGCAGGGCTCAGATACGCAGTATTTT
clone size: NA
V gene: TRBV15
J gene: TRBJ2-3
D gene: NA

CDR3 protein: CATSGGVPSGSYEQYF
CDR3 DNA: TGTGCCACCAGCGGGGGGGTACCTAGTGGATCCTACGAGCAGTACTTC
clone size: NA
V gene: TRBV15
J gene: TRBJ2-7
D gene: TRBD2

CDR3 protein: CASSLRLAGNNEQFF
CDR3 DNA: TGTGCCAGCAGCTTGCGGCTAGCGGGCAACAATGAGCAGTTCTTC
clone size: few
V gene: TRBV5-4
J gene: TRBJ2-1
D gene: TRBD2

CDR3 protein: CASSLETPSTEAFF
CDR3 DNA: TGCGCCAGCAGCTTGGAAACCCCGAGCACTGAAGCTTTCTTT
clone size: NA
V gene: TRBV5-1
J gene: TRBJ1-1
D gene: NA

CDR3 protein: CASSLDRGRQPQHF
CDR3 DNA: TGTGCCAGCAGCTTGGACAGGGGTCGGCAGCCCCAGCATTTT
clone size: NA
V gene: TRBV7-2
J gene: TRBJ1-5
D gene: TRBD1

CDR3 protein: CASSLAGFGTEAFF
CDR3 DNA: TGTGCCAGCAGCTTAGCAGGGTTCGGCACTGAAGCTTTCTTT
clone size: NA
V gene: TRBV11-3
J gene: TRBJ1-1
D gene: NA

CDR3 protein: CASSGQREQFF
CDR3 DNA: TGTGCCAGCAGCGGACAGCGGGAGCAGTTCTTC
clone size: NA
V gene: TRBV7-9
J gene: TRBJ2-1
D gene: NA

CDR3 protein: CASSQVFGGNPNEQFF
CDR3 DNA: TGTGCCAGCAGCCAAGTTTTTGGCGGGAACCCCAATGAGCAGTTCTTC
clone size: few
V gene: TRBV4-2
J gene: TRBJ2-1
D gene: NA

CDR3 protein: CASSLVPGTPSGNTIYF
CDR3 DNA: TGTGCCAGCAGCTTAGTACCGGGGACACCCTCTGGAAACACCATATATTTT
clone size: NA
V gene: TRBV7-2
J gene: TRBJ1-3
D gene: NA

CDR3 protein: CASSETLGLEADTQYF
CDR3 DNA: TGTGCCAGCAGTGAAACTTTAGGACTAGAGGCAGATACGCAGTATTTT
clone size: NA
V gene: TRBV2
J gene: TRBJ2-3
D gene: TRBD2

CDR3 protein: CASSSPTGRNTEAFF
CDR3 DNA: TGTGCCAGCAGTTCACCAACAGGGAGGAACACTGAAGCTTTCTTT
clone size: once
V gene: TRBV28
J gene: TRBJ1-1
D gene: NA

CDR3 protein: CASTPDRGHGYTF
CDR3 DNA: TGTGCCAGCACCCCGGACAGGGGGCATGGCTACACCTTC
clone size: NA
V gene: TRBV2
J gene: TRBJ1-2
D gene: TRBD1